Listed below are T cell receptor beta chains from one sample, sequenced in a study of shared clonotypes between healthy human individuals. Method: immunoSEQ multiplex PCR; TCRdb's copy keeps in-frame clones and lacks some. The sample yields about 680,000 clones, just over 90% seen once. The sequenced material came from naive CD8+ T cells sorted from blood. The source of these receptors is a man under 40 in good health. Both conserved end residues are part of each CDR3. A D gene is named only where the DNA matches it firmly. The size field is filled for only some rows; it gives once, few, many or a size class.

v_call,clone_size,j_call,d_call,cdr3_aa,cdr3_nt
TRBV4-1,.,TRBJ2-7,TRBD2,CASSQSSGRVSEQYF,TGCGCCAGCAGCCAGTCTAGCGGGAGAGTGTCCGAGCAGTACTTC
TRBV1,.,TRBJ2-1,.,CTSSQVIIVAGGLNEQFF,TGCACCAGCAGCCAAGTAATCATCGTAGCGGGAGGGCTCAATGAGCAGTTCTTC
TRBV19,.,TRBJ1-2,.,CASMFAGYYGYTF,TGTGCCAGTATGTTCGCCGGATACTATGGCTACACCTTC
TRBV28,.,TRBJ2-5,TRBD1,CASSQRDRGQETQYF,TGTGCCAGCAGTCAAAGGGACAGGGGACAAGAGACCCAGTACTTC
TRBV16,.,TRBJ2-1,.,CASSQSGATYNEQFF,TGTGCCAGCAGCCAATCCGGGGCCACGTACAATGAGCAGTTCTTC
TRBV28,.,TRBJ1-5,.,CASSDSYDQPQHF,TGTGCCAGCAGTGATAGCTACGATCAGCCCCAGCATTTT
TRBV9,.,TRBJ1-2,.,CASSVASGDYGYTF,TGTGCCAGCAGCGTAGCTTCAGGGGACTATGGCTACACCTTC
TRBV11-2,.,TRBJ2-7,.,CASSKGQTRDEQYF,TGTGCCAGCAGCAAGGGACAGACTAGGGACGAGCAGTACTTC
TRBV27,.,TRBJ2-2,.,CASSRSRAGELFF,TGTGCCAGCAGCCGGAGCAGGGCCGGGGAGCTGTTTTTT
TRBV7-2,.,TRBJ1-2,.,CASSRTADGTNYGYTF,TGTGCCAGCAGCCGTACGGCCGACGGGACTAACTATGGCTACACCTTC
TRBV7-2,.,TRBJ2-2,.,CASSLAPTGELFF,TGTGCCAGCAGCTTAGCGCCCACCGGGGAGCTGTTTTTT
TRBV28,.,TRBJ1-5,.,CASSLLALGGNQPQHF,TGTGCCAGCAGTTTACTCGCGTTGGGAGGCAATCAGCCCCAGCATTTT
TRBV10-3,.,TRBJ1-1,.,CAISELGRNTEAFF,TGTGCCATCAGTGAATTGGGCAGGAACACTGAAGCTTTCTTT
TRBV7-6,.,TRBJ2-2,TRBD1,CASSFVRGPGELFF,TGTGCCAGCAGCTTTGTCAGGGGGCCCGGGGAGCTGTTTTTT
TRBV4-2,.,TRBJ2-6,.,CASSPAGLDLGANVLTF,TGTGCCAGCAGCCCGGCGGGGCTCGATCTTGGGGCCAACGTCCTGACTTTC
TRBV7-8,.,TRBJ2-5,.,CASSLGWTASETQYF,TGTGCCAGCAGCTTAGGGTGGACGGCGTCGGAGACCCAGTACTTC
TRBV18,once,TRBJ2-1,.,CASSRREGIHNEQFF,TGTGCCAGCTCACGCAGGGAAGGCATCCACAATGAGCAGTTCTTC
TRBV4-2,many,TRBJ2-2,.,CASSPEHSGELFF,TGTGCCAGCAGCCCCGAGCATTCCGGGGAGCTGTTTTTT
TRBV28,.,TRBJ2-3,TRBD2,CASSLAGGGDTQYF,TGTGCCAGCAGTCTAGCGGGAGGGGGGGATACGCAGTATTTT
TRBV5-1,once,TRBJ2-4,TRBD1,CASSLASWTGKNIQYF,TGCGCCAGCAGCTTGGCTTCGTGGACAGGGAAAAACATTCAGTACTTC
TRBV28,.,TRBJ2-1,.,CASSFIGLSYNEQFF,TGTGCCAGCAGTTTTATCGGCCTCTCCTACAATGAGCAGTTCTTC
TRBV28,.,TRBJ2-3,TRBD2,CASGRTSGRRGAPTDTQYF,TGTGCCAGCGGACGGACTAGCGGGAGGAGAGGGGCTCCCACAGATACGCAGTATTTT
TRBV9,.,TRBJ2-5,.,CASSVTLVDAQYF,TGTGCCAGCAGCGTAACTCTGGTGGATGCCCAGTACTTC
TRBV27,.,TRBJ1-5,TRBD1,CASSRTGASNQPQHF,TGTGCCAGCAGCCGGACAGGGGCGAGCAATCAGCCCCAGCATTTT
TRBV4-2,few,TRBJ2-1,.,CASSQGNEQFF,TGTGCCAGCAGCCAAGGCAATGAGCAGTTCTTC
TRBV7-9,.,TRBJ1-1,.,CASTTGGNTEAFF,TGTGCCAGCACCACTGGGGGGAACACTGAAGCTTTCTTT
TRBV29-1,.,TRBJ2-5,.,CSAHLGGSARWQETQYF,TGCAGCGCCCATCTTGGGGGGTCCGCGAGGTGGCAAGAGACCCAGTACTTC
TRBV6-6,few,TRBJ2-4,.,CASSTSIAKNIQYF,TGTGCCAGCAGTACAAGTATAGCCAAAAACATTCAGTACTTC
TRBV5-6,once,TRBJ1-4,.,CASSLFDEGEEKLFF,TGTGCCAGCAGCTTGTTCGACGAAGGGGAAGAAAAACTGTTTTTT
TRBV13,.,TRBJ2-2,.,CASSLELVGTGELFF,TGTGCCAGCAGCCTAGAGCTAGTGGGCACCGGGGAGCTGTTTTTT
TRBV7-9,.,TRBJ2-1,.,CATEEVPSNEQFF,TGTGCCACGGAGGAGGTCCCCTCCAATGAGCAGTTCTTC
TRBV4-3,.,TRBJ2-3,.,CASSQDLGSTITQYF,TGCGCCAGCAGCCAAGATCTGGGATCAACAATAACGCAGTATTTT
TRBV29-1,.,TRBJ2-2,TRBD1,CSVDTGDSSTGELFF,TGCAGCGTCGACACAGGGGATTCGAGCACCGGGGAGCTGTTTTTT
TRBV2,.,TRBJ2-1,.,CASSESEDLPYNEQFF,TGTGCCAGCAGTGAAAGCGAGGACTTACCATACAATGAGCAGTTCTTC
TRBV6-5,.,TRBJ2-1,.,CASRQEGPNNEQFF,TGTGCCAGCAGGCAGGAGGGCCCGAACAATGAGCAGTTCTTC
TRBV4-3,.,TRBJ2-1,.,CASSQDSGTLSSYNEQFF,TGCGCCAGCAGCCAAGACAGCGGAACCTTGAGCTCCTACAATGAGCAGTTCTTC
TRBV7-9,.,TRBJ2-1,.,CASSLVIRVVLDHNEQFF,TGTGCCAGCAGCTTAGTCATTCGGGTTGTACTAGATCACAATGAGCAGTTCTTC
TRBV2,once,TRBJ1-1,TRBD1,CASSLGQGNMNTEAFF,TGTGCCAGCAGTTTAGGACAGGGAAATATGAACACTGAAGCTTTCTTT
TRBV10-2,.,TRBJ1-2,.,CASRGLDGYTF,TGCGCCAGCAGGGGTCTCGATGGCTACACCTTC
TRBV7-9,.,TRBJ2-7,TRBD1,CASSSTRQGSSYEQYF,TGTGCCAGCAGCTCGACCCGACAGGGCAGCTCCTACGAGCAGTACTTC
TRBV25-1,.,TRBJ1-1,TRBD1,CASRPTGGGTEAFF,TGTGCCAGCAGGCCGACAGGGGGCGGGACTGAAGCTTTCTTT
TRBV16,.,TRBJ2-3,.,CASIGLSAATDTQYF,TGTGCCAGCATCGGGCTATCCGCCGCCACAGATACGCAGTATTTT
TRBV28,.,TRBJ2-7,TRBD1,CASSLPRDSVWQYF,TGTGCCAGCAGTTTGCCCCGGGACAGTGTTTGGCAGTACTTC
TRBV28,.,TRBJ2-3,.,CASSKEWIQLATDTQYF,TGTGCCAGCAGTAAGGAATGGATCCAGCTGGCAACAGATACGCAGTATTTT
TRBV10-3,.,TRBJ2-5,TRBD1,CAISEPELMTGYQETQYF,TGTGCCATCAGTGAGCCCGAACTGATGACAGGGTACCAAGAGACCCAGTACTTC
TRBV9,.,TRBJ1-4,.,CASSVAATNEKLFF,TGTGCCAGCAGCGTAGCTGCAACTAATGAAAAACTGTTTTTT
TRBV6-5,.,TRBJ2-7,.,CASRSLSYEQYF,TGTGCCAGCCGCTCACTATCATACGAGCAGTACTTC
TRBV27,.,TRBJ2-1,.,CASSYSRTDSILNEQFF,TGTGCCAGCAGTTACTCGAGGACGGATTCAATTCTCAATGAGCAGTTCTTC
TRBV14,.,TRBJ2-1,.,CASSPPEAGNEQFF,TGTGCCAGCAGCCCTCCGGAGGCGGGGAATGAGCAGTTCTTC
TRBV5-6,once,TRBJ2-1,TRBD2,CASSPDWESGRWDEQFF,TGTGCCAGCAGCCCCGATTGGGAGAGCGGGAGATGGGATGAGCAGTTCTTC